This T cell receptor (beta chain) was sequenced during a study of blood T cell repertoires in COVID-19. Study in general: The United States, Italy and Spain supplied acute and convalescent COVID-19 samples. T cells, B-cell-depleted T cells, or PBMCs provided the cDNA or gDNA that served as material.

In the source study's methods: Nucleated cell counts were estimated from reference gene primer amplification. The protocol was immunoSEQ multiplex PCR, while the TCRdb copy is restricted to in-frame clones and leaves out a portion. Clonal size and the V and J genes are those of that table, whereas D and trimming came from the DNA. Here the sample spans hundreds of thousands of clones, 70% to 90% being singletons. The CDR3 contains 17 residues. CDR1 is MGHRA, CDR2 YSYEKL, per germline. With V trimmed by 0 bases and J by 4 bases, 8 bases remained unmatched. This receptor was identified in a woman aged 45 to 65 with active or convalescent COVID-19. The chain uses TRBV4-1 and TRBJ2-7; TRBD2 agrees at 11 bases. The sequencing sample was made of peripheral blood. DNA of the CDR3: TGCGCCAGCAGCCAAGAAATAGCGGGGGGGGCGCTGTACGAGCAGTACTTC. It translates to CASSQEIAGGALYEQYF.